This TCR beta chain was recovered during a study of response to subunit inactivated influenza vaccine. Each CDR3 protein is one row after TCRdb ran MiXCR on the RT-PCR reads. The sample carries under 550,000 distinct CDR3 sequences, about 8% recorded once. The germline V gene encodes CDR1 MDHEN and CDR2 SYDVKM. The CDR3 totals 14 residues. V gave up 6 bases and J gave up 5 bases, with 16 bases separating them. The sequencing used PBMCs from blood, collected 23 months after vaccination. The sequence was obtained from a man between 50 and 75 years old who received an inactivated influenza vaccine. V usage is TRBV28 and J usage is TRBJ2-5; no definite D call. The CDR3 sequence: CASRPPQLGETQYF. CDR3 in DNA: TGTGCCAGCAGACCCCCACAGCTCGGGGAGACCCAGTACTTC.